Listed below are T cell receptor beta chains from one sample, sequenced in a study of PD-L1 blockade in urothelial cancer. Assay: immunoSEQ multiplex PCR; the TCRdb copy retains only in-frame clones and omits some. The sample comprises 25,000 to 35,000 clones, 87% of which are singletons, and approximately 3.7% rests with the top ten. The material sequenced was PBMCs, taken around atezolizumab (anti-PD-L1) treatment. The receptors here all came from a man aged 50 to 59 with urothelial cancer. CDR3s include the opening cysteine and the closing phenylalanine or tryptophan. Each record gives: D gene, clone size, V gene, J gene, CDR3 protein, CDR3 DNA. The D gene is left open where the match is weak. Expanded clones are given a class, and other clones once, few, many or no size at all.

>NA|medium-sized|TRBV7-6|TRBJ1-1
CASSLAGGQTEAFF
TGTGCCAGCAGCTTAGCGGGAGGCCAGACTGAAGCTTTCTTT
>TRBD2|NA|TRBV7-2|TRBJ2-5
CASSLSGEPRQETQYF
TGTGCCAGCAGCTTAAGCGGGGAGCCTCGACAAGAGACCCAGTACTTC
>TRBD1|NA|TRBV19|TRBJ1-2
CASSAPSWTGFNYGYTF
TGTGCCAGTAGCGCTCCATCCTGGACAGGTTTTAACTATGGCTACACCTTC
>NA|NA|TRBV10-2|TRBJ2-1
CASRVSGYSYNEQFF
TGCGCCAGCAGGGTGAGCGGATACTCCTACAATGAGCAGTTCTTC
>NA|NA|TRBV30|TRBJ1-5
CAWRPTGGRDQPQHF
TGTGCCTGGAGGCCAACTGGGGGGAGAGACCAGCCCCAGCATTTT
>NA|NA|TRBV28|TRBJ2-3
CASKRGTDTQYF
TGTGCCAGTAAGAGGGGCACAGATACGCAGTATTTT
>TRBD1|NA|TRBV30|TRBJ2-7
CAWTRDRGRGEQYF
TGTGCCTGGACGAGGGACAGGGGGCGCGGCGAGCAGTACTTC
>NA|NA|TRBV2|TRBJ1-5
CASTPPWGQVDQPQHF
TGTGCCAGCACCCCTCCATGGGGGCAAGTCGATCAGCCCCAGCATTTT
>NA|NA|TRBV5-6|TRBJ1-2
CASSLDGAGGYTF
TGTGCCAGCAGCTTGGACGGCGCCGGGGGCTACACCTTC
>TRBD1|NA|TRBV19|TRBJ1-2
CASSIDPTGNYGYTF
TGTGCCAGTAGTATAGACCCGACAGGGAACTATGGCTACACCTTC
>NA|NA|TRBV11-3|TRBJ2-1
CASSNPTRDEQFF
TGTGCCAGCAGCAACCCAACCCGGGATGAGCAGTTCTTC
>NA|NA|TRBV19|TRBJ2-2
CASSIAIGELFF
TGTGCCAGTAGTATCGCGATCGGGGAGCTGTTTTTT
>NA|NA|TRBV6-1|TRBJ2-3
CATYEARRTDTQYF
TGTGCCACCTATGAGGCTCGTCGCACAGATACGCAGTATTTT
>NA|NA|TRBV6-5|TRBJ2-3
CASSYRGATTDTQYF
TGTGCCAGCAGTTACAGGGGTGCAACTACAGATACGCAGTATTTT
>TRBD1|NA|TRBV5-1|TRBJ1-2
CASSLDPGQGNYGYTF
TGCGCCAGCAGCTTGGACCCGGGACAGGGGAACTATGGCTACACCTTC
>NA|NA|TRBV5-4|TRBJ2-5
CASSLAGETQYF
TGTGCCAGCAGCTTGGCAGGGGAGACCCAGTACTTC
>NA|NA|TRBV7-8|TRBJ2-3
CASSLRGPDTQYF
TGTGCCAGCAGCTTGAGAGGTCCAGATACGCAGTATTTT
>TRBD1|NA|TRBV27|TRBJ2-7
CASSFRDRFNEQYF
TGTGCCAGCAGTTTCCGGGACAGGTTCAACGAGCAGTACTTC